One and the same sample provided the 28 T cell receptor beta chains below, sequenced in a study of T cell repertoires in cytomegalovirus infection. TCRdb analysed the reads with MiXCR anew, one entry per CDR3 protein. The data contain 150,000 to 200,000 distinct CDR3 sequences, roughly 18% of them seen just once; the ten biggest clones take up approximately 18%. Source material: CD8+ T cells from PBMCs. Receptor source: a human donor in good health (CMV status not recorded). Some clones in this sample may be carry-over from other donors' samples.

This clonotype has only a few counts. The chain combines TRBV12-3 or TRBV12-4 with TRBJ1-5; D possibly corresponds to TRBD1 (6 bases). V was cut by 6 bases and J by 7 bases, with 19 bases left in between. This CDR3 comprises 15 residues. CDR3 sequence reads: CASSFQGTFDQPQHF. CDR3 bases: TGTGCCAGCAGCTTCCAGGGGACCTTCGACCAGCCCCAGCATTTT.

This clonotype showed up just a few times. This chain joins TRBV6-1 and TRBJ2-1; 8 nucleotides line up with TRBD1. Unmatched junction bases numbered 5, after V lost 5 bases and J lost 8 bases. Germline V CDR1 and CDR2: MNHNS, SASEGT. The CDR3 spans 13 residues. CDR3 DNA sequence: TGTGCCAGCAGTTCAAAGACAGGGGATGAGCAGTTCTTC. The encoded protein is CASSSKTGDEQFF.

This sequence joins TRBV7-2 and TRBJ2-1; TRBD2 agrees at 9 bases. The CDR3 is made up of 16 amino acids. Per the germline V gene, CDR1 is SGHTA and CDR2 is FQGNSA. V was pared by 5 bases and J by 5 bases, with 10 bases of the junction left unmatched. Written as DNA, the CDR3 is TGTGCCAGCAGCCCCCGGGCTAGCGGGATCCACAATGAGCAGTTCTTC. This encodes CASSPRASGIHNEQFF. Supplemented by reference TRBV7-2 and TRBJ2-1, the full variable domain reads GAGVSQSPSNKVTEKGKDVELRCDPISGHTALYWYRQSLGQGLEFLIYFQGNSAPDKSGLPSDRFSAERTGGSVSTLTIQRTQQEDSAVYLCASSPRASGIHNEQFFGPGTRLTVL.

The chain has TRBV11-2 and TRBJ1-1; possibly TRBD1 for D (6 bases). CDR1 and CDR2 from the germline V gene are SGHAT and FQNNGV. Trimming stripped 2 bases from V and 1 base from J, with 14 bases between. The CDR3 runs to 16 residues. In DNA, the CDR3 is TGTGCCAGCAGCTTACTTCAGACAGGTTCGAACACTGAAGCTTTCTTT. The encoded protein is CASSLLQTGSNTEAFF.

J is TRBJ2-1 and V is TRBV10-3, with 11 nucleotides matching TRBD2. J lost 8 bases, V lost 2 bases, and 14 bases had no gene match. The germline CDR1 and CDR2 sequences are ENHRY and SYGVKD. The CDR3 covers 18 residues. The CDR3 sequence: CAISERGLAASRDDEQFF. Written as DNA, the CDR3 is TGTGCCATCAGTGAGCGGGGACTAGCGGCCTCCCGGGACGATGAGCAGTTCTTC.

The rearrangement uses TRBV29-1 and TRBJ2-2; D unclear. CDR1 is SQVTM and CDR2 is ANQGSEA in the germline V gene. Trimming took 2 bases from V and 1 from J, leaving 14 bases between them. CDR3 length: 16 residues. CDR3 sequence reads: CSVETPGRLNTGELFF. In DNA form, the CDR3 reads TGCAGCGTTGAAACCCCCGGGCGGCTGAACACCGGGGAGCTGTTTTTT.

This clonotype has a handful of counts. The CDR3 loop is CASSLLGQGAVHTEAFF. The CDR3 bases are TGTGCCAGCAGCTTATTGGGACAGGGGGCAGTTCACACTGAAGCTTTCTTT. J is TRBJ1-1 and V is TRBV7-6, with 12 bases identical to TRBD1. This CDR3 region has 17 residues. Germline V CDR1 and CDR2: SGHVS, FNYEAQ. After removal of 2 bases from V and 3 bases from J, the junction contained 7 bases not matched to a gene.

This clonotype appeared a few times. V is TRBV7-2 and J is TRBJ2-3; 12 nucleotides match TRBD2. V shed 4 bases, J shed 4 bases, and the junction held 3 bases outside the gene matches. Germline loops: CDR1 SGHTA, CDR2 FQGNSA. CDR3 length: 15 residues. The CDR3 spells CASSSSGGASDTQYF. The CDR3 nucleotides read TGTGCCAGCAGCTCTAGCGGGGGGGCTTCAGATACGCAGTATTTT.

This clonotype was detected only a few times. V and J are TRBV7-9 and TRBJ2-1; TRBD2 is a possible D gene (5 bases). The length of the CDR3 is 14 residues. The germline V gene encodes CDR1 SEHNR and CDR2 FQNEAQ (reference sequence). V was shortened by 4 bases and J by 7 bases, with 14 bases between the two germline ends. CDR3 protein: CASSSQKTRNEQFF. In DNA form, the CDR3 reads TGTGCCAGCAGCTCCCAGAAAACTAGAAATGAGCAGTTCTTC.

This clonotype appeared a few times. The genes are TRBV6-5 and TRBJ2-3; 8 bases are a match to TRBD1. From germline, CDR1 is MNHEY and CDR2 SVGAGI. This CDR3 has 14 residues. V was clipped by 1 base and J by 4 bases; unmatched bases: 1. The CDR3 DNA sequence: TGTGCCAGCAGTTACTGGACAGGGTCAGATACGCAGTATTTT. Translating gives CASSYWTGSDTQYF.

J is TRBJ2-7 and V is TRBV7-6; D is uncertain. The V end lost 2 bases, the J end lost 3 bases, and 8 bases lay between the germline ends. Per the germline V gene, CDR1 is SGHVS and CDR2 is FNYEAQ. The CDR3 runs to 13 residues. This CDR3 is CASSLTTLYEQYF. The CDR3 DNA follows: TGTGCCAGCAGCTTAACCACACTCTACGAGCAGTACTTC.

V gene TRBV7-9 combines with J gene TRBJ2-2; D is possibly TRBD1 (5 bases). V was clipped by 2 bases and J by 5 bases, with 15 bases between them. In germline, CDR1 is SEHNR, CDR2 FQNEAQ (reference sequence). The CDR3 consists of 16 residues. The CDR3 loop reads CASSLRTPSYTGELFF. CDR3 DNA: TGTGCCAGCAGCTTAAGGACACCCAGTTATACCGGGGAGCTGTTTTTT.

This rearrangement joins TRBV6-2 or TRBV6-3 to TRBJ1-1; D remains unclear. V was trimmed by 2 bases and J by 7 bases, leaving 5 bases between them. Germline CDR1 and CDR2: MNHEY and SVGEGT. This CDR3 comprises 11 residues. CDR3 DNA: TGTGCCAGCAGTTACGGGGTTGAAGCTTTCTTT. Residues: CASSYGVEAFF.

This chain uses TRBV7-9 with TRBJ2-5; no clear D gene. CDR3 length equals 14 residues. Between the trimmed V and J ends, which lost 5 bases and 7 bases, there was a span of 17 bases. The V gene's germline CDR1 is SEHNR and CDR2 FQNEAQ (reference sequence). DNA of the CDR3: TGTGCCAGCAGCCCCCCAGCCGGTTCGGGGACCCAGTACTTC. This sequence encodes CASSPPAGSGTQYF.

This clonotype was seen more than once but under ten times. The chain has TRBV7-8 and TRBJ2-3; D is undetermined. V was trimmed by 1 base and J by 5 bases, leaving 10 bases between them. CDR3 size: 14 residues. Germline V lookup: CDR1 SGHVS, CDR2 FQNEAQ. The CDR3 here is CASSLVAGGDTQYF. DNA for the CDR3: TGTGCCAGCAGCTTAGTGGCAGGTGGAGATACGCAGTATTTT.

The chain links TRBV15 to TRBJ2-7; D is tentatively TRBD1 or TRBD2 (5 bases each). Trimming took 5 bases from V and 0 from J, leaving 14 bases between them. The CDR3 is made up of 15 amino acids. Germline CDR1 and CDR2: LNHNV and YYDKDF (reference sequence). In nucleotides, the CDR3 is TGTGCCACCAGCGACTCCGGGACGGCCTCCTACGAGCAGTACTTC. It codes for CATSDSGTASYEQYF.

This sequence joins TRBV19 and TRBJ2-1; D unresolved. CDR1 is LNHDA, CDR2 SQIVND, per germline (reference sequence). V was clipped by 1 base and J by 3 bases, with 13 bases between them. CDR3 length: 16 amino acids. CDR3: CASSIALSSVYNEQFF. In nucleotides, the CDR3 is TGTGCCAGTAGTATAGCCCTCTCCTCAGTCTACAATGAGCAGTTCTTC.

The V gene is TRBV10-3, the J gene TRBJ2-7, with TRBD1 matching 8 bases. The CDR3 is made up of 15 amino acids. With V trimmed by 2 bases and J by 4 bases, 7 bases remained unmatched. Germline V gene data show CDR1 as ENHRY and CDR2 as SYGVKD. The CDR3 region is CAISEIRDRLYEQYF. In nucleotides, the CDR3 is TGTGCCATCAGTGAGATCCGGGACAGGTTATACGAGCAGTACTTC.

This sequence joins TRBV27 and TRBJ2-7; maybe TRBD2 (7 bases). Germline CDR1 reads MNHEY; CDR2 reads SMNVEV (reference sequence). V lost 2 bases and J lost 3, with 14 bases in between. This CDR3 spans 15 amino acids. CDR3 in amino acids: CASSLGGGLLYEQYF. The CDR3 DNA is TGTGCCAGCAGTTTAGGGGGGGGCCTCCTCTACGAGCAGTACTTC.

The chain recombines TRBV7-8 with TRBJ2-7, with TRBD2 matching 7 bases. Germline V gene data show CDR1 as SGHVS and CDR2 as FQNEAQ. The length of the CDR3 is 16 residues. V was pared by 1 base and J by 1 base, with 7 bases of the junction left unmatched. CDR3 sequence: CASSLEPSGLSYEQYF. As DNA, the CDR3 is TGTGCCAGCAGCTTAGAGCCTAGCGGACTATCCTACGAGCAGTACTTC.

Only one count was recorded for this clonotype. V usage is TRBV7-9 and J usage is TRBJ1-1, with D possibly being TRBD1 (6 bases). The CDR3 runs 15 residues. Germline CDR1 is SEHNR and CDR2 is FQNEAQ (reference sequence). With 2 bases removed from V and 2 bases from J, the gap between germline ends came to 12 bases. The CDR3 sequence: CASSLRGRANTEAFF. In DNA, the CDR3 is TGTGCCAGCAGCTTAAGGGGGAGGGCCAACACTGAAGCTTTCTTT.

Comments on this clonotype: One base away lies a much larger clone, so this may be a sequencing read error. The CDR3 protein is CASSPPEVDTEAFF. CDR3 DNA sequence: TGTGCCAGCAGCCCACCTGAAGTGGACACTGAAGCTTTCTTT. J is TRBJ1-1 and V is TRBV7-9, with no clear D. Between the trimmed V and J ends, which lost 5 bases and 3 bases, there was a span of 13 bases. This CDR3 region has 14 residues. Germline values: CDR1 SEHNR, CDR2 FQNEAQ (reference sequence). The full variable domain, with the rest looked up from reference TRBV7-9 and TRBJ1-1, is DTGVSQNPRHKITKRGQNVTFRCDPISEHNRLYWYRQTLGQGPEFLTYFQNEAQLEKSRLLSDRFSAERPKGSFSTLEIQRTEQGDSAMYLCASSPPEVDTEAFFGQGTRLTVV.

This clonotype has only a few counts. The CDR3 spells CATSDPDRGAYNEQFF. Here the CDR3 DNA reads TGTGCCACCAGTGACCCGGACAGGGGGGCCTACAATGAGCAGTTCTTC. This chain links TRBV24-1 with TRBJ2-1; 10 bases fit TRBD1. The ends lost 4 bases at V and 2 bases at J; junction bases unmatched: 4. The CDR3 has 16 residues. Germline CDR1 reads KGHDR; CDR2 reads SFDVKD.

This chain connects TRBV7-2 to TRBJ2-1, with TRBD2 matching over 8 bases. The CDR3 has 18 residues. Germline CDR1 is SGHTA and CDR2 is FQGNSA. Unmatched junction bases numbered 18, after V lost 6 bases and J lost 5 bases. CDR3 in DNA: TGTGCCAGCAGGGAACACTTAGTCGGGGGGGCCAAAGACAATGAGCAGTTCTTC. Its translation is CASREHLVGGAKDNEQFF.

V is TRBV7-2 and J is TRBJ2-7; 7 nucleotides align to TRBD1. The CDR3 spans 15 residues. V gave up 7 bases and J gave up 5 bases; unmatched junction bases: 14. The V gene's germline CDR1 is SGHTA and CDR2 FQGNSA. CDR3 sequence reads: CASNLRDSLNHEQYF. The CDR3 nucleotides read TGTGCCAGCAACCTCCGGGACAGTCTAAACCACGAGCAGTACTTC.

The table lists this clonotype with a few counts. This chain uses TRBV12-3 or TRBV12-4 with TRBJ2-1, with D maybe TRBD2 (5 bases). V was pared by 3 bases and J by 10 bases, with 13 bases between. This CDR3 spans 13 amino acids. CDR3: CASSFRRTGEQFF. CDR3 DNA: TGTGCCAGCAGTTTTCGCAGAACGGGAGAGCAGTTCTTC.

This clonotype was counted many times. J is TRBJ2-3 and V is TRBV7-2; D possibly corresponds to TRBD2 (6 bases). CDR1 SGHTA and CDR2 FQGNSA come from the germline V gene. The CDR3 spans 16 residues. Deletions cut 1 base from V and 5 bases from J, with 16 bases between. The CDR3 nucleotides read TGTGCCAGCAGCTTAGTGTCTGGGGGGAGTGGAGATACGCAGTATTTT. It is translated as CASSLVSGGSGDTQYF.

The chain joins TRBV7-2 to TRBJ2-2, with D possibly TRBD2 on 6 matching bases. V dropped 8 bases and J dropped 7 bases, with 20 bases sitting between them. Per the germline V gene, CDR1 is SGHTA and CDR2 is FQGNSA. This CDR3 has 15 amino acids. CDR3 in DNA: TGTGCCAGCGCTAAGTGGGAGGAACTGGACGGGGAGCTGTTTTTT. Translation gives CASAKWEELDGELFF.